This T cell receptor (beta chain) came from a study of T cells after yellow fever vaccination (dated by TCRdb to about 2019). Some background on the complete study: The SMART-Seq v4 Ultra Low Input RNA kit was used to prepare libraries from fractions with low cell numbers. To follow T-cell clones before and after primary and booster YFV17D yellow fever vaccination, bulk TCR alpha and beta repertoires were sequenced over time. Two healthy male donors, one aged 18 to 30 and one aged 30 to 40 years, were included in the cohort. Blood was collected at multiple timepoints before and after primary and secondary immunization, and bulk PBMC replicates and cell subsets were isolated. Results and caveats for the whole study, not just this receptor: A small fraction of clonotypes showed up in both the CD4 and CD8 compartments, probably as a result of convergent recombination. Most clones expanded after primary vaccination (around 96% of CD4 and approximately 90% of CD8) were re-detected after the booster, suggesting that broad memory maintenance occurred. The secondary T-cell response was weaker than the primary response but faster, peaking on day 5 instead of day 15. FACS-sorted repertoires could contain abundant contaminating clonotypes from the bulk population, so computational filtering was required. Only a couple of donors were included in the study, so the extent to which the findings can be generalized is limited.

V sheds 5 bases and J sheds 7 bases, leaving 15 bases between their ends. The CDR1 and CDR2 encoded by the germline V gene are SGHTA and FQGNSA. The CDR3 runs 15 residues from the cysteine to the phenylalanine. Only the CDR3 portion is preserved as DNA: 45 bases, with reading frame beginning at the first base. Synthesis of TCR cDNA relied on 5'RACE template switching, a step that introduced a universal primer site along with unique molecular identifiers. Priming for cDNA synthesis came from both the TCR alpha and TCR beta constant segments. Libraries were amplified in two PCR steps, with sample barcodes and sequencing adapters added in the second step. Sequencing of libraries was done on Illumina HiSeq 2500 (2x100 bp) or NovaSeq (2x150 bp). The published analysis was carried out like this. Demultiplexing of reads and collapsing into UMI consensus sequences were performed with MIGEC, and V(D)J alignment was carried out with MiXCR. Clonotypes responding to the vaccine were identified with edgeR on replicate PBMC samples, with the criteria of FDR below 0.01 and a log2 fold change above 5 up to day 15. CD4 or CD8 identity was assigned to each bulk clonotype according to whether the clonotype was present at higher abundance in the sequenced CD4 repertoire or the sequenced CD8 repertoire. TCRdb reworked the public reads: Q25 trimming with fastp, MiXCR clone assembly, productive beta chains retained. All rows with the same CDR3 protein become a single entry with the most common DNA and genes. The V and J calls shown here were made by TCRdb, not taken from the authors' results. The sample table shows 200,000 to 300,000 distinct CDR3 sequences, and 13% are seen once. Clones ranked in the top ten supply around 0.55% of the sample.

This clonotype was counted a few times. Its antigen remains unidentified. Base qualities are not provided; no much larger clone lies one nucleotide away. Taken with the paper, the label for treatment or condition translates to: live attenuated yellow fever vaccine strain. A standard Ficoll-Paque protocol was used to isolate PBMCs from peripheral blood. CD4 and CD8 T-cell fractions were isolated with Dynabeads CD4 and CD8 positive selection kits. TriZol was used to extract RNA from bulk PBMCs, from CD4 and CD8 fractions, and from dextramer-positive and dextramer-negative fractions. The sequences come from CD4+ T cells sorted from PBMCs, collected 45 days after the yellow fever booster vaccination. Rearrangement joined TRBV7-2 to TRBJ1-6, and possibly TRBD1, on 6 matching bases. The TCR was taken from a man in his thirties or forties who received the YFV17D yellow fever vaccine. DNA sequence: TGTGCCAGCAGCCCCGGTGGACAGTTGAATTCACCCCTCCACTTT. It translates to CASSPGGQLNSPLHF.